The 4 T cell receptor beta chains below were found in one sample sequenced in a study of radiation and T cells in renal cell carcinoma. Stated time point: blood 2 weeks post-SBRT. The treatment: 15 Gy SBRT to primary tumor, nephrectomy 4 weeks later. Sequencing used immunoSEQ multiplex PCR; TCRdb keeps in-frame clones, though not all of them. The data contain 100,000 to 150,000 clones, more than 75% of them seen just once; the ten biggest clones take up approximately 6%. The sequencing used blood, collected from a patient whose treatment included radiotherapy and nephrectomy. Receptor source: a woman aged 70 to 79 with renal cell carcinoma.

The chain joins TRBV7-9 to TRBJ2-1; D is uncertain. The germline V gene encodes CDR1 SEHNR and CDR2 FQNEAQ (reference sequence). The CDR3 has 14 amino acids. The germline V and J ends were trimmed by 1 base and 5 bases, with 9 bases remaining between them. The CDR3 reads CASSLVPENNEQFF. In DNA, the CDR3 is TGTGCCAGCAGCTTAGTCCCCGAGAACAATGAGCAGTTCTTC. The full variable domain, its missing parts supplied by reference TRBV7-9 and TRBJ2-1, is DTGVSQNPRHKITKRGQNVTFRCDPISEHNRLYWYRQTLGQGPEFLTYFQNEAQLEKSRLLSDRFSAERPKGSFSTLEIQRTEQGDSAMYLCASSLVPENNEQFFGPGTRLTVL.

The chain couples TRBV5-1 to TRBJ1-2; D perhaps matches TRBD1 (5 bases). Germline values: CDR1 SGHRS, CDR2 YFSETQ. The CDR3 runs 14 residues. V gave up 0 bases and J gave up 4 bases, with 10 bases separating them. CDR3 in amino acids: CASSLETGPYGYTF. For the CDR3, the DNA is TGCGCCAGCAGCTTGGAAACAGGCCCCTATGGCTACACCTTC. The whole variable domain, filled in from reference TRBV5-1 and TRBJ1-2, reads KAGVTQTPRYLIKTRGQQVTLSCSPISGHRSVSWYQQTPGQGLQFLFEYFSETQRNKGNFPGRFSGRQFSNSRSEMNVSTLELGDSALYLCASSLETGPYGYTFGSGTRLTVV.

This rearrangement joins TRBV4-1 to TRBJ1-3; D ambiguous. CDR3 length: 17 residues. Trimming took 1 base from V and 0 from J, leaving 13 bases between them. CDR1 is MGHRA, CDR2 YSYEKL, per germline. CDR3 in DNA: TGCGCCAGCAGCCAAGCCCCCGGGCCATTCTCTGGAAACACCATATATTTT. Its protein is CASSQAPGPFSGNTIYF.

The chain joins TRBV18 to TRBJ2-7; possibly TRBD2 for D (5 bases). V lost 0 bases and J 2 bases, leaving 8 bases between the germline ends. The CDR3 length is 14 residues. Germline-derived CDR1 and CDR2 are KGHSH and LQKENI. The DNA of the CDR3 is TGTGCCAGCTCACCACCGGACTCCCCCTACGAGCAGTACTTC. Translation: CASSPPDSPYEQYF.